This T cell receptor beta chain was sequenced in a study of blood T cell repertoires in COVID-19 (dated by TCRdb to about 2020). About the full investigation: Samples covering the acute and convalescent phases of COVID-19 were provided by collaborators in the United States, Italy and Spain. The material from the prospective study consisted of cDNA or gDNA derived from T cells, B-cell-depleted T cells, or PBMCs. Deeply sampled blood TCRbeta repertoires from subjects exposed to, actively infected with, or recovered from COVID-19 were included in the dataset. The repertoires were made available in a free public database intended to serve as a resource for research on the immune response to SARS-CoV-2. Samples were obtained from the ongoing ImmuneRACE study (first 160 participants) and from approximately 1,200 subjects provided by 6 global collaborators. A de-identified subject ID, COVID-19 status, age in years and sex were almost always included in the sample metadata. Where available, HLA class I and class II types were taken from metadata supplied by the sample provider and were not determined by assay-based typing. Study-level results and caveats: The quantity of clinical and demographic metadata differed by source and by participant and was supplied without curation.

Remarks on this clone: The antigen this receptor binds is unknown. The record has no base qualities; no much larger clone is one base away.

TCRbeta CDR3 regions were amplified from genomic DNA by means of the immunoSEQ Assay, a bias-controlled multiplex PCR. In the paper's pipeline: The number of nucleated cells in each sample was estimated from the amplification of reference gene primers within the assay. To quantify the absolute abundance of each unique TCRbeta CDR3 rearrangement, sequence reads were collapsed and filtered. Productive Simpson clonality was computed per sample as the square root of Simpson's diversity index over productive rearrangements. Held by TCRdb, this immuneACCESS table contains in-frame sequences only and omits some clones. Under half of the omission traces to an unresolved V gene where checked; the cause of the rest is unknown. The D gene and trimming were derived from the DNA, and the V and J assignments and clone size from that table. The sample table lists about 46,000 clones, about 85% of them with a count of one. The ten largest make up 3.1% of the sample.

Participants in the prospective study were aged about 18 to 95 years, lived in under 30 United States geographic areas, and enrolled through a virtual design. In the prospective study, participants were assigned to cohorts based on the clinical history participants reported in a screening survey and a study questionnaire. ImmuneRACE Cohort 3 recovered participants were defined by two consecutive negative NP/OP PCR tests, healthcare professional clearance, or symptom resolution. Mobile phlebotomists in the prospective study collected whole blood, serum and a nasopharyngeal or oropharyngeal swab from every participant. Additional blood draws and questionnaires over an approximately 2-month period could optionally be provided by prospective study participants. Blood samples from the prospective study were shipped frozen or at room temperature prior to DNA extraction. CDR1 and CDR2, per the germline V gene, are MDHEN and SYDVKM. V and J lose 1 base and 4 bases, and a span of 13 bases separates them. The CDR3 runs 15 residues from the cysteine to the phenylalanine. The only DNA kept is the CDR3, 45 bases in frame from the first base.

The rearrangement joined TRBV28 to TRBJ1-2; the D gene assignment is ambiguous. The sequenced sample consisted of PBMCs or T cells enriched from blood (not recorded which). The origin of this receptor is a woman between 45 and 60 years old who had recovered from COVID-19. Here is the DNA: TGTGCCAGCAGTTTATACGGGTCACGGTCCTATGGCTACACCTTC. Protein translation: CASSLYGSRSYGYTF.